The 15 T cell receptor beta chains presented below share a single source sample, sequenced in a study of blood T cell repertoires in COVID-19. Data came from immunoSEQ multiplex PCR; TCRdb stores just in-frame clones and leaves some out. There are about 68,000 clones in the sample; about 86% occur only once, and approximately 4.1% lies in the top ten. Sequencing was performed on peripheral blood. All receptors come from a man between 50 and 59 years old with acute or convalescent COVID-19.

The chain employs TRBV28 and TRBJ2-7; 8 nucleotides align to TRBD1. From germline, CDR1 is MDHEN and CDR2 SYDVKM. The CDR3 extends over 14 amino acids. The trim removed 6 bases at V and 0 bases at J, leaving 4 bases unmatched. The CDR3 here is CASRRQGSSYEQYF. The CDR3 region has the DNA TGTGCCAGCAGAAGACAGGGGAGCTCCTACGAGCAGTACTTC.

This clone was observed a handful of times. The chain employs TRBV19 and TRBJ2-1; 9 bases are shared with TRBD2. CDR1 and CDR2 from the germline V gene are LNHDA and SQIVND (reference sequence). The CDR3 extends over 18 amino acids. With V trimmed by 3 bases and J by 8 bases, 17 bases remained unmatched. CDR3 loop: CASSIRLAGQTGGDEQFF. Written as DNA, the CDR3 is TGTGCCAGTAGTATCAGGCTAGCGGGGCAGACAGGAGGGGATGAGCAGTTCTTC.

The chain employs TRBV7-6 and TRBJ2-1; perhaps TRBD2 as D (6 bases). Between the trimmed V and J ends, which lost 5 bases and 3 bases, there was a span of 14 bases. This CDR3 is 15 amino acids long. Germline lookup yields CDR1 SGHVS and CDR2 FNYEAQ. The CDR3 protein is CASSDGTGNYNEQFF. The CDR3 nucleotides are TGTGCCAGCAGCGACGGGACTGGGAACTACAATGAGCAGTTCTTC.

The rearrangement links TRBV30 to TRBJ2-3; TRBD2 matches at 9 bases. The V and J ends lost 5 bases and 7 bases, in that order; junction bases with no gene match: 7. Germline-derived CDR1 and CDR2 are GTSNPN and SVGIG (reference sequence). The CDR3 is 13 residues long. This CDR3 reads CAWDLAGVYTQYF. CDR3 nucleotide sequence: TGTGCCTGGGACTTAGCGGGGGTGTATACGCAGTATTTT.

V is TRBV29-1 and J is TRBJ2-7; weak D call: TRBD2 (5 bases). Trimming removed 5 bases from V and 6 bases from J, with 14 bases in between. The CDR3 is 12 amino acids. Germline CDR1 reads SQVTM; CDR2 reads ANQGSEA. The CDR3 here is CSVSPGVSEQYF. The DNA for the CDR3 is TGCAGCGTTTCCCCCGGGGTGTCCGAGCAGTACTTC.

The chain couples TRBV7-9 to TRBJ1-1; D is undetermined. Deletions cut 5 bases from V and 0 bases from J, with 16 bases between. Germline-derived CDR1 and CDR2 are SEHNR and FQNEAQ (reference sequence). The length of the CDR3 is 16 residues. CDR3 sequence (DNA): TGTGCCAGCAGCCCTTACGGGAATAGCCTGAACACTGAAGCTTTCTTT. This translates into CASSPYGNSLNTEAFF.

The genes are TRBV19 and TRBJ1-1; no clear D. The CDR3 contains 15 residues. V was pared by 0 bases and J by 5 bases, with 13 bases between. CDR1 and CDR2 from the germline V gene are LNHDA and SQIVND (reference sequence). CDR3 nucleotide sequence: TGTGCCAGTAGTATAGAGCGGCGTCGCGGAACTGAAGCTTTCTTT. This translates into CASSIERRRGTEAFF.

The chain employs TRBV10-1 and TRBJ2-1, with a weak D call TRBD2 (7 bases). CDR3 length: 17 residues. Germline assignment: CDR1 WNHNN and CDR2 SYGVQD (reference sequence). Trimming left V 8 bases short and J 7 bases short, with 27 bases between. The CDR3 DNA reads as TGCGCCAGCTCAGATAGCGGCGGGGGCCAAACGGCGAATGAGCAGTTCTTC. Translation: CASSDSGGGQTANEQFF.

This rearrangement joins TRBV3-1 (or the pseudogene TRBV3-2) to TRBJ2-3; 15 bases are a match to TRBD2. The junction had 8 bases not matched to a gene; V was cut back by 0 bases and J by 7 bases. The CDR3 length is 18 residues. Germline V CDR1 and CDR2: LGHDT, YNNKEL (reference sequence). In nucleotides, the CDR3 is TGTGCCAGCAGCCAAGAGGGACTAGCGGGGGGCTACCTGAATACGCAGTATTTT. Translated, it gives CASSQEGLAGGYLNTQYF.

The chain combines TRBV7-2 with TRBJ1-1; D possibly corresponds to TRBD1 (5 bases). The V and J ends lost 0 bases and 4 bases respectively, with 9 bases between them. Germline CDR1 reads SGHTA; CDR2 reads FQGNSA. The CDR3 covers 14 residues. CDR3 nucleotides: TGTGCCAGCAGCTTAGCGGATCAGGGCACTGAAGCTTTCTTT. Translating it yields CASSLADQGTEAFF.

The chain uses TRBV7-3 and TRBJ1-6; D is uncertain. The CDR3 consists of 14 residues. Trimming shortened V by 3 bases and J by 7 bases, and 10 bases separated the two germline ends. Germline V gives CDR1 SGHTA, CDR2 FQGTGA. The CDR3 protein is CASSLSGGNSPLHF. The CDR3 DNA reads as TGTGCCAGCAGCTTGTCGGGTGGGAATTCACCCCTCCACTTT.

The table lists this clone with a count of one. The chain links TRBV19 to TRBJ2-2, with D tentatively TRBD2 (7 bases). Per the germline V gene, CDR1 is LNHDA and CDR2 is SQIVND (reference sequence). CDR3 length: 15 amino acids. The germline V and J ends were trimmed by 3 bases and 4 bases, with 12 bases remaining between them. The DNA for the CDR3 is TGTGCCAGTAGTATGGCGGGGGCCTTCACCGGGGAGCTGTTTTTT. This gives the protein CASSMAGAFTGELFF.

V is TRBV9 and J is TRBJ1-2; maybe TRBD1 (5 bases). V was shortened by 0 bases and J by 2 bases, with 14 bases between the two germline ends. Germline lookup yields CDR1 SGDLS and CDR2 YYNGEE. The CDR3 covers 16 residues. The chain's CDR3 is CASSVGIRDINYGYTF. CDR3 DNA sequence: TGTGCCAGCAGCGTAGGAATCAGGGATATCAACTATGGCTACACCTTC. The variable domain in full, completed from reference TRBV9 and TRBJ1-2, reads DSGVTQTPKHLITATGQRVTLRCSPRSGDLSVYWYQQSLDQGLQFLIQYYNGEERAKGNILERFSAQQFPDLHSELNLSSLELGDSALYFCASSVGIRDINYGYTFGSGTRLTVV.

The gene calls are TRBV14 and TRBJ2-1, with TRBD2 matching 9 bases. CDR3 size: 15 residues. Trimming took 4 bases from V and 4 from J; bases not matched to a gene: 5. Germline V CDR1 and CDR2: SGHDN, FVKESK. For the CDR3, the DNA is TGTGCCAGCAGCCTCCTAGCGGGACAATACAATGAGCAGTTCTTC. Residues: CASSLLAGQYNEQFF. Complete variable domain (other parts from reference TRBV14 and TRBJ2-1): EAGVTQFPSHSVIEKGQTVTLRCDPISGHDNLYWYRRVMGKEIKFLLHFVKESKQDESGMPNNRFLAERTGGTYSTLKVQPAELEDSGVYFCASSLLAGQYNEQFFGPGTRLTVL.

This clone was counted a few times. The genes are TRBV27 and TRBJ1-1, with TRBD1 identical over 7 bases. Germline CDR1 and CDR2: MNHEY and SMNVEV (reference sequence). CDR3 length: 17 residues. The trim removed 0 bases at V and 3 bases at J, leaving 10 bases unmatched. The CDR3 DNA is TGTGCCAGCAGTTTATCAAATACAGGGGCCCCCTACACTGAAGCTTTCTTT. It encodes CASSLSNTGAPYTEAFF.